The entry below gives a single TCR beta chain sequence along with its context. This sample was taken from a study of blood T cell repertoires in COVID-19. Source study methods: Amplification of reference gene primers was used by the study to estimate nucleated cell counts. Clones were read by immunoSEQ multiplex PCR, and TCRdb kept only the in-frame ones, dropping some. Clone size and the V and J calls come from that table; the DNA yielded D and trimming. The sample has some 180,000 clones, around 80% seen once. The participants were between roughly 18 and 100 years old and came from under 25 US areas. Within 2 weeks before study entry, exposed participants met a COVID-19 case. What was sequenced was PBMCs or T cells enriched from blood (not recorded which). The receptor was isolated from a man aged 55 to 70 who had been exposed to COVID-19.

The CDR3 DNA follows: TGTGCCAGCAGCCCCGGGGGACTAGAAAGGCAGTTCTTC. Encoded protein: CASSPGGLERQFF. V is TRBV7-3 and J is TRBJ2-1, with 8 bases that match TRBD2. Per germline, CDR1 SGHTA and CDR2 FQGTGA. Unmatched junction bases numbered 9, after V lost 5 bases and J lost 12 bases. The CDR3 is 13 amino acids.